A selection of T cell receptor beta chains follows, all from one sample in a study of blood T cell repertoires in COVID-19. TCRdb's copy holds only in-frame clones and misses some; the assay was immunoSEQ multiplex PCR. The sample yields under 300,000 clones, 75% to 95% seen once. Material for sequencing was PBMCs or T cells enriched from blood (not recorded which). Receptors were obtained from a woman under 30 who had recovered from COVID-19. The CDR3 runs from the conserved cysteine through the conserved F or W. The order of the fields is clone size, D gene, J gene, V gene, CDR3 protein, CDR3 DNA. The D gene is left open where the match is weak. The size of a clone is reported for some rows only, either as once, few or many, or as a class for expanded clones.

NA,TRBD2,TRBJ2-7,TRBV6-5,CASSKPGLDDEQYF,TGTGCCAGCAGTAAACCGGGACTAGACGACGAGCAGTACTTC
NA,NA,TRBJ2-7,TRBV11-2,CASSKNGIRYEQYF,TGTGCCAGCAGCAAGAACGGGATCCGATACGAGCAGTACTTC
NA,NA,TRBJ2-7,TRBV11-2,CASSLVYGAYEQYF,TGTGCCAGCAGCTTAGTCTACGGGGCCTACGAGCAGTACTTC
NA,TRBD1,TRBJ1-6,TRBV7-9,CASSSGGQENSPLHF,TGTGCCAGCAGCTCGGGGGGACAGGAAAATTCACCCCTCCACTTT
NA,NA,TRBJ1-6,TRBV19,CASSAGTGGGSPLHF,TGTGCCAGTAGTGCAGGGACGGGAGGAGGTTCACCCCTCCACTTT
NA,TRBD2,TRBJ2-7,TRBV10-2,CASSPLAEAYEQYF,TGCGCCAGCAGTCCGCTAGCGGAAGCTTACGAGCAGTACTTC
NA,NA,TRBJ1-3,TRBV11-2,CASSSAPTGYTGNTIYF,TGTGCCAGCAGCTCGGCCCCTACAGGGTATACTGGAAACACCATATATTTT
NA,TRBD1,TRBJ2-5,TRBV18,CASSQQGVKTQYF,TGTGCCAGCTCACAACAGGGGGTAAAGACCCAGTACTTC
NA,NA,TRBJ1-5,TRBV19,CASSAMSNQPQHF,TGTGCCAGTAGCGCGATGAGCAATCAGCCCCAGCATTTT
NA,NA,TRBJ1-2,TRBV7-2,CASSLGLQANYGYTF,TGTGCCAGCAGCTTAGGGCTTCAGGCCAACTATGGCTACACCTTC
NA,NA,TRBJ1-2,TRBV3-1/TRBV3-2,CASSQDQTGSYGYTF,TGTGCCAGCAGCCAAGATCAAACAGGAAGCTATGGCTACACCTTC
NA,NA,TRBJ2-1,TRBV7-9,CASSINGPNEQFF,TGTGCCAGCAGCATAAATGGGCCCAATGAGCAGTTCTTC
NA,NA,TRBJ2-1,TRBV5-1,CASTQELHSGRGNNEQFF,TGCGCCAGCACCCAGGAGCTCCATTCCGGGAGAGGTAACAATGAGCAGTTCTTC
NA,NA,TRBJ1-3,TRBV21-1,CASSNGDNLGGIYF,TGTGCCAGCAGCAATGGGGACAACCTAGGGGGCATATATTTT
NA,NA,TRBJ1-1,TRBV11-2,CASSLVIWQGRNTEAFF,TGTGCCAGCAGCTTAGTTATTTGGCAGGGGCGGAACACTGAAGCTTTCTTT
NA,TRBD1,TRBJ1-2,TRBV9,CASSAGQNPYGYTF,TGTGCCAGCAGCGCGGGACAGAACCCCTATGGCTACACCTTC
NA,NA,TRBJ1-1,TRBV2,CASNPGRGTEAFF,TGTGCCAGCAACCCAGGGCGGGGCACTGAAGCTTTCTTT
NA,TRBD2,TRBJ2-2,TRBV12-3/TRBV12-4,CASSLRGDGELFF,TGTGCCAGCAGTTTGCGGGGGGACGGGGAGCTGTTTTTT
NA,TRBD2,TRBJ2-2,TRBV5-1,CASSPSAGVGGELFF,TGCGCCAGCAGCCCAAGCGCGGGAGTTGGCGGGGAGCTGTTTTTT
NA,NA,TRBJ1-2,TRBV3-1/TRBV3-2,CASSQLPASGSRGYTF,TGTGCCAGCAGCCAACTCCCAGCCTCTGGGTCTAGGGGCTACACCTTC
once,TRBD2,TRBJ2-3,TRBV4-1,CASSQYKRELDDTQYF,TGCGCCAGCAGCCAATACAAGCGGGAGTTGGATGATACGCAGTATTTT
NA,TRBD1,TRBJ1-2,TRBV11-2,CASSWTGEDGYTF,TGTGCCAGCAGCTGGACAGGAGAGGATGGCTACACCTTC
NA,NA,TRBJ2-7,TRBV27,CASSTTRIYEQYF,TGTGCCAGCAGTACCACGAGAATCTACGAGCAGTACTTC
NA,TRBD2,TRBJ2-7,TRBV5-1,CASSSTPLRTSGGHAYF,TGCGCCAGCAGCTCGACACCCCTCCGGACTAGCGGGGGCCACGCGTACTTC
NA,TRBD2,TRBJ2-5,TRBV4-3,CASSQGLAVGETQYF,TGCGCCAGCAGCCAAGGACTAGCTGTAGGGGAGACCCAGTACTTC
once,NA,TRBJ2-1,TRBV20-1,CSASGVRNEQFF,TGCAGTGCTAGTGGGGTGAGGAATGAGCAGTTCTTC
NA,NA,TRBJ1-1,TRBV19,CATQNQNTEAFF,TGTGCCACACAAAACCAGAACACTGAAGCTTTCTTT
NA,NA,TRBJ2-1,TRBV19,CASSIERQGAYNEQFF,TGTGCCAGTAGTATAGAACGCCAGGGCGCCTACAATGAGCAGTTCTTC
NA,TRBD2,TRBJ2-1,TRBV5-4,CASSLDGRDNNEQFF,TGTGCCAGCAGCTTGGACGGGAGGGATAACAATGAGCAGTTCTTC
NA,NA,TRBJ1-1,TRBV7-9,CASSPSLRGTGTEAFF,TGTGCCAGCAGCCCGAGCCTCAGGGGAACCGGTACTGAAGCTTTCTTT
NA,TRBD1,TRBJ2-7,TRBV19,CASSTGTDMYEQYF,TGTGCCAGTAGTACCGGGACAGACATGTACGAGCAGTACTTC
NA,NA,TRBJ1-2,TRBV9,CASSVGPRTENYGYTF,TGTGCCAGCAGCGTAGGTCCCCGGACAGAGAACTATGGCTACACCTTC
NA,TRBD1,TRBJ1-2,TRBV5-4,CASSFDAQGAYGYTF,TGTGCCAGCAGCTTTGATGCCCAGGGGGCCTATGGCTACACCTTC
once,NA,TRBJ1-6,TRBV3-1/TRBV3-2,CASSQGLDTILHF,TGTGCCAGCAGCCAAGGGTTGGACACTATACTCCACTTT
NA,NA,TRBJ1-2,TRBV3-1/TRBV3-2,CASSQGQGSYGYTF,TGTGCCAGCAGCCAAGGGCAGGGCTCATATGGCTACACCTTC
NA,NA,TRBJ1-1,TRBV18,CASSPRGAGENTEAFF,TGTGCCAGCTCACCACGTGGAGCAGGGGAGAACACTGAAGCTTTCTTT
NA,NA,TRBJ2-3,TRBV9,CASSVESASTDTQYF,TGTGCCAGCAGCGTAGAAAGCGCCAGCACAGATACGCAGTATTTT
NA,TRBD1,TRBJ2-2,TRBV24-1,CATSDGPGQGAGELFF,TGTGCCACCAGTGATGGGCCGGGACAGGGTGCCGGGGAGCTGTTTTTT
NA,NA,TRBJ1-2,TRBV27,CASSEAGINYGYTF,TGTGCCAGCAGTGAGGCAGGGATCAACTATGGCTACACCTTC
NA,TRBD2,TRBJ2-3,TRBV9,CASSPGASGSRDTQYF,TGTGCCAGCAGCCCCGGGGCTAGCGGGAGCAGAGATACGCAGTATTTT
NA,TRBD2,TRBJ2-1,TRBV6-5,CASSYSAGVAVEQFF,TGTGCCAGCAGTTACTCGGCGGGAGTGGCAGTAGAGCAGTTCTTC